The 20 T cell receptor beta chains below all came from one sample that was sequenced in a study of shared clonotypes between healthy human individuals. The data were produced by immunoSEQ multiplex PCR, yet TCRdb's version contains in-frame clones alone and is incomplete. The top ten clones hold around 12% of a sample with roughly 500,000 clones, approximately 80% of them seen once. Sequences were obtained from PBMCs. These receptor sequences come from a woman aged 40 to 50 in good health. Some clones in this sample may be carry-over from other donors' samples.

V gene TRBV11-2 combines with J gene TRBJ2-1, with D perhaps matching TRBD1 or TRBD2 (5 bases each). Germline CDR1 and CDR2: SGHAT and FQNNGV. Trimming removed 1 base from V and 10 bases from J, with 11 bases in between. The CDR3 runs to 13 residues. The CDR3 bases are TGTGCCAGCAGCTTAGGGGGACCCGAGGAGCAGTTCTTC. This codes for CASSLGGPEEQFF.

The gene calls are TRBV28 and TRBJ2-7, with D perhaps matching TRBD2 (5 bases). The CDR3 consists of 16 residues. The V end lost 7 bases, the J end lost 2 bases, and 21 bases lay between the germline ends. Germline V gene sequence: CDR1 MDHEN, CDR2 SYDVKM. The DNA for the CDR3 is TGTGCCAGCACCCCCGGCGGGTTAGCGAACCCCTACGAGCAGTACTTC. Residues: CASTPGGLANPYEQYF.

This clone occurred once. The gene calls are TRBV4-1 and TRBJ2-4, with D possibly matching TRBD2 (6 bases). This CDR3 region has 16 residues. The germline V and J ends were trimmed by 3 bases and 5 bases, with 17 bases remaining between them. Germline assignment: CDR1 MGHRA and CDR2 YSYEKL. CDR3 residues: CASSQGRLTGENIQYF. The CDR3 nucleotides read TGCGCCAGCAGCCAGGGACGCCTCACGGGGGAAAACATTCAGTACTTC.

The V and J genes are TRBV2 and TRBJ2-3, with 15 bases fitting TRBD2. The V segment lost 7 bases and the J segment 3 bases; nucleotides outside the gene matches: 5. This CDR3 has 16 amino acids. Germline assignment: CDR1 SNHLY and CDR2 FYNNEI. The CDR3 DNA sequence: TGTGCCAGCAACCTGGGACTAGCGGGAGGAACAGATACGCAGTATTTT. It is translated as CASNLGLAGGTDTQYF.

The chain has TRBV7-8 and TRBJ1-2; TRBD1 might be the D (5 bases). There are 18 residues in the CDR3. Germline values: CDR1 SGHVS, CDR2 FQNEAQ. The V end lost 5 bases, the J end lost 4 bases, and 26 bases lay between the germline ends. The CDR3 sequence: CASSTGGTFGVQGYGYTF. The CDR3 bases are TGTGCCAGCAGCACGGGAGGGACCTTCGGGGTTCAGGGCTATGGCTACACCTTC.

This clone has just a few counts. The genes are TRBV9 and TRBJ1-5; D is possibly TRBD1 (5 bases). CDR1 is SGDLS and CDR2 is YYNGEE in the germline V gene. The V and J ends lost 0 bases and 3 bases respectively, with 7 bases between them. The CDR3 spans 14 residues. In DNA, the CDR3 is TGTGCCAGCAGCGTAGCGGGGGACAATCAGCCCCAGCATTTT. It yields the protein CASSVAGDNQPQHF. Full variable domain (rest looked up from reference TRBV9 and TRBJ1-5): DSGVTQTPKHLITATGQRVTLRCSPRSGDLSVYWYQQSLDQGLQFLIQYYNGEERAKGNILERFSAQQFPDLHSELNLSSLELGDSALYFCASSVAGDNQPQHFGDGTRLSIL.

This sequence joins TRBV5-1 and TRBJ1-6; perhaps TRBD1 as D (5 bases). This CDR3 has 14 residues. V gave up 3 bases and J gave up 5 bases, with 9 bases separating them. Germline V CDR1 and CDR2: SGHRS, YFSETQ. CDR3 region: CASSSGADNSPLHF. The CDR3 DNA sequence: TGCGCCAGCAGCTCCGGGGCCGATAATTCACCCCTCCACTTT.

The rearrangement joins TRBV11-2 to TRBJ1-1; unclear D gene. The CDR3 has 14 amino acids. Germline-derived CDR1 and CDR2 are SGHAT and FQNNGV. The V gene lost 5 bases and the J gene lost 3 bases, with 13 bases spanning the gap. The CDR3 nucleotides read TGTGCCAGCAGCGCAAATGTTGGGGACACTGAAGCTTTCTTT. Translated: CASSANVGDTEAFF.

The rearrangement uses TRBV5-6 and TRBJ2-1; D not certain. The CDR3 has 17 amino acids. V shed 4 bases and J shed 2 bases, with 19 bases lying between them. CDR1 SGHDT and CDR2 YYEEEE come from the germline V gene. The CDR3 nucleotides read TGTGCCAGCAGCGTGATCGTCGGGCGTTCTACCTACAATGAGCAGTTCTTC. Residues: CASSVIVGRSTYNEQFF. Combining the CDR3 with reference TRBV5-6 and TRBJ2-1 gives the whole variable domain DAGVTQSPTHLIKTRGQQVTLRCSPKSGHDTVSWYQQALGQGPQFIFQYYEEEERQRGNFPDRFSGHQFPNYSSELNVNALLLGDSALYLCASSVIVGRSTYNEQFFGPGTRLTVL.

Only one count was recorded for this clone. The chain employs TRBV5-1 and TRBJ1-2; weak D call: TRBD1 (5 bases). Germline values: CDR1 SGHRS, CDR2 YFSETQ. The CDR3 length is 15 residues. Trimming stripped 0 bases from V and 0 bases from J, with 9 bases between. The CDR3 is CASSLGGGSNYGYTF. Here the CDR3 DNA reads TGCGCCAGCAGCTTGGGGGGCGGTTCTAACTATGGCTACACCTTC.

As for this clone: A read error likely explains this, since a far larger clone differs by one base. The V gene is TRBV7-9, the J gene TRBJ2-5; D not certain. Trimming shortened V by 0 bases and J by 5 bases, and 4 bases separated the two germline ends. This CDR3 has 12 residues. CDR1 and CDR2 from the germline V gene are SEHNR and FQNEAQ (reference sequence). CDR3 sequence: CASSLATETQYF. The CDR3 bases are TGTGCCAGCAGCTTAGCGACCGAGACCCAGTACTTC.

The chain uses TRBV18 and TRBJ1-1; 8 bases agree with TRBD1. The germline V gene has CDR1 KGHSH and CDR2 LQKENI. Unmatched junction bases numbered 11, after V lost 5 bases and J lost 0 bases. The CDR3 spans 17 residues. This CDR3 reads CASSTGQANSLNTEAFF. DNA for the CDR3: TGTGCCAGCTCAACGGGACAGGCGAACTCATTGAACACTGAAGCTTTCTTT.

V usage is TRBV27 and J usage is TRBJ2-2, with a possible D match to TRBD2 (5 bases). Per germline, CDR1 MNHEY and CDR2 SMNVEV (reference sequence). The CDR3 spans 13 residues. V was trimmed by 4 bases and J by 6 bases, leaving 9 bases between them. The CDR3: CASSSGRAGELFF. In DNA, the CDR3 is TGTGCCAGCAGTTCGGGGAGAGCCGGGGAGCTGTTTTTT.

This rearrangement joins TRBV19 to TRBJ2-3; TRBD1 aligns across 8 bases. With V trimmed by 4 bases and J by 0 bases, 3 bases remained unmatched. Germline V gene sequence: CDR1 LNHDA, CDR2 SQIVND (reference sequence). The CDR3 has 15 residues. The CDR3: CASSKGQGSTDTQYF. The CDR3 DNA follows: TGTGCCAGTAGTAAAGGACAGGGTAGCACAGATACGCAGTATTTT.

The chain uses TRBV4-3 and TRBJ1-5; tentative D call: TRBD1 (6 bases). Trimming left V 4 bases short and J 5 bases short, with 9 bases between. Germline CDR1 reads LGHNA; CDR2 reads YSLEER. This CDR3 comprises 13 residues. The CDR3 sequence is CASSRYRDQPQHF. In nucleotides, the CDR3 is TGCGCCAGCAGCCGCTACAGGGATCAGCCCCAGCATTTT.

The rearrangement uses TRBV5-4 and TRBJ2-1; a possible D gene is TRBD2 (6 bases). The CDR3 extends over 15 amino acids. The germline V and J ends were trimmed by 4 bases and 4 bases, with 15 bases remaining between them. Germline V CDR1 and CDR2: SGHNT, YYREEE (reference sequence). The CDR3 coding sequence is TGTGCCAGCAGCCTAAGGGGAGGAATGTACAATGAGCAGTTCTTC. Translating it yields CASSLRGGMYNEQFF. The variable domain in full, with the rest retrieved from reference TRBV5-4 and TRBJ2-1, is ETGVTQSPTHLIKTRGQQVTLRCSSQSGHNTVSWYQQALGQGPQFIFQYYREEENGRGNFPPRFSGLQFPNYSSELNVNALELDDSALYLCASSLRGGMYNEQFFGPGTRLTVL.

This clone was recorded only once. This same CDR3 is encoded by further DNA sequences in the sample. The rearrangement uses TRBV29-1 and TRBJ1-1; D is uncertain. CDR3 length equals 12 residues. The germline CDR1 and CDR2 sequences are SQVTM and ANQGSEA. Trimming stripped 4 bases from V and 5 bases from J, with 11 bases between. This CDR3 is CSVAASGTEAFF. Written as DNA, the CDR3 is TGCAGCGTTGCCGCGTCGGGTACTGAAGCTTTCTTT. The variable domain in full, with the rest retrieved from reference TRBV29-1 and TRBJ1-1, is SAVISQKPSRDICQRGTSLTIQCQVDSQVTMMFWYRQQPGQSLTLIATANQGSEATYESGFVIDKFPISRPNLTFSTLTVSNMSPEDSSIYLCSVAASGTEAFFGQGTRLTVV.

The chain links TRBV10-3 to TRBJ2-2; D perhaps matches TRBD2 (5 bases). Germline assignment: CDR1 ENHRY and CDR2 SYGVKD. This CDR3 is built from 15 residues. V was clipped by 1 base and J by 6 bases, with 12 bases between them. The chain's CDR3 is CAISELANGAGELFF. CDR3 sequence (DNA): TGTGCCATCAGTGAGTTAGCGAACGGCGCCGGGGAGCTGTTTTTT.

The V and J genes are TRBV4-3 and TRBJ2-5, with 7 positions matching TRBD2. The CDR3 totals 14 residues. Trimming cost V 4 bases and J 7 bases; bases outside gene matches: 9. From germline, CDR1 is LGHNA and CDR2 YSLEER. The CDR3 reads CASSPLGGEGTQYF. The CDR3 DNA follows: TGCGCCAGCAGCCCCCTGGGAGGGGAGGGGACCCAGTACTTC.

CDR3 DNA sequence: TGCGCCAGCAGTGAGCGGGCGAGTATTGGCTCCTACAATGAGCAGTTCTTC. It is translated as CASSERASIGSYNEQFF. This chain joins TRBV10-2 and TRBJ2-1; D unresolved. Germline V gene lookup returns CDR1 WSHSY and CDR2 SAAADI. CDR3 length equals 17 residues. The V gene lost 2 bases and the J gene lost 0 bases, with 14 bases spanning the gap.